This entry describes one T cell receptor beta chain. Libraries were prepared by immunoSEQ multiplex PCR; TCRdb keeps only in-frame clonotypes and omits some of them. Altogether around 77,000 clones are present, 90% being singletons, with the ten largest covering approximately 15%. This entry is derived from a study of blood T cell repertoires in COVID-19. The germline CDR1 and CDR2 sequences are PRHDT and FYEKMQ (reference sequence). This CDR3 contains 15 residues. V gave up 5 bases and J gave up 4 bases; unmatched junction bases: 7. The sequence was collected from a woman of 80 years or more with active or convalescent COVID-19. This rearrangement joins TRBV13 to TRBJ1-4, with 7 positions matching TRBD1. Sequencing input: peripheral blood. The CDR3 nucleotides read TGTGCCAGCAGCCTCCGACAGGGTCTTAATGAAAAACTGTTTTTT. Translated, it gives CASSLRQGLNEKLFF.